This TCR beta chain was documented in a study of T cells in Graves' hyperthyroidism and ophthalmopathy. Study information: Initial diagnosis, before any treatment, was when peripheral blood was collected. General study points: Appearing also in blood were most of the thyroid clonotypes expanded above 0.001. The model anticipated ophthalmopathy a median about six months pre-onset.

Germline V gene data show CDR1 as SGHRS and CDR2 as YFSETQ. CDR3 length: 14 amino acids. V gave up 6 bases and J gave up 1 base; unmatched junction bases: 5. Fresh peripheral blood, 10 ml, was the source of the PBMCs. TCR beta CDR3 regions were amplified from RNA. TCR CDR3 regions were first amplified by RT-PCR with HTBI primers. TCRdb re-called the multiplex PCR reads through MiXCR, storing one row per CDR3 protein. The data contain 550,000 to 600,000 distinct CDR3 sequences, approximately 15% of them singletons. As to this clonotype: The antigen remains undetermined.

The clonotype was recovered from a woman younger than 30 with Graves' hyperthyroidism. The V call is TRBV5-1, the J call TRBJ1-1; 8 bases are a match to TRBD1. The sample consisted of blood. As DNA, the CDR3 is TGCGCCAGCAAAATACAGGGGGGGAACACTGAAGCTTTCTTT. Encoded protein: CASKIQGGNTEAFF.